This T cell receptor beta chain is drawn from a study of shared clonotypes between healthy human individuals. Note on this clone: Its specificity is unknown.

Per germline, CDR1 LNHDA and CDR2 SQIVND (reference sequence). V lost 7 bases and J lost 1, with 7 bases in between. CDR3 size: 13 residues. Authors' processing steps: ImmunoSEQ output lacked quality scores and full-length reads, limiting matched filtering. Only in-frame clones appear in the TCRdb table, and some are missing; sequencing was by immunoSEQ multiplex PCR. V and J calls and clone size are as listed in that table; D and trimming were resolved from the DNA. The sample has about 490,000 clones; approximately 80% are singletons. Whole-study findings and limits: With few donors, the genetic and exposure-history diversity represented was limited. The expectation was that sequencing depth would affect clonotype sharing among donors.

The chain couples TRBV19 to TRBJ2-2; D not certain. The sequencing input was PBMCs. The clonotype originates from a woman aged 40-49 years in good health. Some clones in this sample may be carry-over from other donors' samples. The CDR3 sequence is CASKSENTGELFF. CDR3 DNA sequence: TGTGCCAGTAAGTCTGAGAACACCGGGGAGCTGTTTTTT.